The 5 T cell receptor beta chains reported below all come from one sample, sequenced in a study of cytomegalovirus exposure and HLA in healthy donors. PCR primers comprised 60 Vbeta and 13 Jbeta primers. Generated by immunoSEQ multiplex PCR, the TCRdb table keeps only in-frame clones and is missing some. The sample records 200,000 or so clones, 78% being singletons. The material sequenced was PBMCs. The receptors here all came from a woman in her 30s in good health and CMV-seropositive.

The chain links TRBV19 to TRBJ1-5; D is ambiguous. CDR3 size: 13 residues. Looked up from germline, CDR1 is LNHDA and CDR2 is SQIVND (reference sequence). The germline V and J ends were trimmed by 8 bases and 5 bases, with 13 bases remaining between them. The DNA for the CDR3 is TGTGCCAGTTCCAACACGCTGTATCAGCCCCAGCATTTT. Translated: CASSNTLYQPQHF.

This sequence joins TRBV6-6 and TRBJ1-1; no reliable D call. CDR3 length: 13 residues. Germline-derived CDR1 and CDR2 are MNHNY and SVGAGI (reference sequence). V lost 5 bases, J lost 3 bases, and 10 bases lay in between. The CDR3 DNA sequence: TGTGCCAGCAGTCCCCACAGTGACACTGAAGCTTTCTTT. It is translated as CASSPHSDTEAFF.

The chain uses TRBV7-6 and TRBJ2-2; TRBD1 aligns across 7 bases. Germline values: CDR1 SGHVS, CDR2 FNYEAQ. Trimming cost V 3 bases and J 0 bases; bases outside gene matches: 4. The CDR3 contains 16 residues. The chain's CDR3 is CASSFRDRANTGELFF. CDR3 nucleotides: TGTGCCAGCAGCTTCCGGGACAGAGCGAACACCGGGGAGCTGTTTTTT.

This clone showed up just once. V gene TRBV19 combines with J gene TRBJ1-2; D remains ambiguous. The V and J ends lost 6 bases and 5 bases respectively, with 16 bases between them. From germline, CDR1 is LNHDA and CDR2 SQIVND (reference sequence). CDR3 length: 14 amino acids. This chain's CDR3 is CASSRPGLQYGYTF. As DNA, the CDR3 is TGTGCCAGTAGCCGTCCCGGACTGCAATATGGCTACACCTTC.

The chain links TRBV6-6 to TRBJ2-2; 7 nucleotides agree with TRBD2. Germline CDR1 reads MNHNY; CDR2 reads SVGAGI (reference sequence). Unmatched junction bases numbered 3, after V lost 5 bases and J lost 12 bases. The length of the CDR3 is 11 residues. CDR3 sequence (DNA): TGTGCCAGCAGTAACGGGGGGAAGCTGTTTTTT. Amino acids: CASSNGGKLFF.